This T cell receptor beta chain was identified during a study of graft-versus-host responses after intestinal transplantation (dated by TCRdb to 2020 to 2023). For context, the study as a whole: The transplants that recipients received were multivisceral, liver-intestinal, or isolated intestinal. Anti-thymocyte globulin induction was given to all recipients, followed by maintenance tacrolimus and steroids for two to three years. After intestinal transplantation, graft-versus-host and host-versus-graft alloreactive T cell clones in the graft, circulation and bone marrow were tracked using bulk TCR-beta CDR3 sequencing. Alloreactive clones were identified by sequencing pre-transplant mixed lymphocyte reaction products and comparing them with unstimulated pre-transplant donor and recipient T cells. Of the 20 to 25 intestinal transplant recipients enrolled in the cohort, one of whom was a retransplant, a few patients without pretransplant specimens were excluded. A peak of at least 4% donor T cells among recipient peripheral blood mononuclear cells was the definition used for donor T cell macrochimerism. Samples from a few later patients were sequenced in-house on an Illumina MiSeq with MiXCR processing rather than by the commercial service.

Clipping removes 3 bases from V and 6 bases from J, with 7 as the unmatched junction base count. According to the germline V gene (reference sequence), CDR1 reads GTSNPN and CDR2 reads SVGIG. The CDR3 contains 14 residues, cysteine and phenylalanine counted. Only CDR3 DNA remains: 42 bases, in frame from the first base. Libraries were prepared through the immunoSEQ multiplex PCR assay. For most patients, genomic DNA was isolated with the Qiagen DNeasy Blood and Tissue Kit and sent frozen to Adaptive Biotechnologies for TCR sequencing. For most patients, high-throughput TCR-beta CDR3 sequencing of genomic DNA was performed by Adaptive Biotechnologies. Regarding the original processing steps: TCR sequencing data for approximately 17 patients were retrieved from Adaptive's ImmunoSEQ software; a few other patients were processed with MiXCR and VDJtools. To correct CD4 versus CD8 sorting errors, sequences present in both subsets at a frequency ratio below 5:1 were removed. CDR3 nucleotide sequences shared by donor and recipient were removed because the origin of these sequences could not be assigned. At least 2-fold expansion over unstimulated cells and a minimum CFSE-low frequency of 0.002% (template counts) or 0.001% (read counts) were required for clones to be classified as alloreactive. Mappable clones were those detected in sequenced pre-transplant spleen, lymph node, or MLR CFSE-low populations of the donor or recipient. The cumulative frequency of alloreactive clones was calculated as a percentage of all sequences, weighted by copy number. In TCRdb, the immuneACCESS table is reduced to in-frame sequences with V and J assigned. These tables do not hold every clone; where another copy was compared, an unresolved V gene accounts for under half, and the others remain unexplained. V, J and clone size are those of that table, while D and trimming were read from the DNA. The sample yields roughly 110,000 clones; roughly 90% were counted once. The ten largest clones take up less than 0.85% of the sample.

Study-level results and caveats: The relatively low number and heterogeneity of intestinal transplant patients limited the conclusions. In the allografts of patients with donor T cell macrochimerism, GvH to HvG T cell clonal ratios were high. GvH clones turned up in recipient bone marrow, with some appearing earlier in ileal mucosa or blood, a pattern consistent with an intestinal mucosal origin. Early after transplant, peak levels of circulating GvH clones were associated with declines in HvG clones.

On this clone: No cognate antigen has been identified for it. The record has no base qualities; no much larger clone is one base away.

This specimen's time point label, interpreted: cells obtained before transplantation from donor or recipient. CD3+CD4+ and CD3+CD8+ populations were FACS-sorted from unstimulated pre-transplant donor and recipient cells taken from spleen or lymph nodes. The receptor chain draws on TRBV30 and TRBJ2-3; 9 middle bases align to TRBD2. The source was unstimulated CD4+ T cells sorted from spleen or lymph node cells, collected before transplant. This clonotype originated in a human donor who was the organ donor for an intestinal transplant. The DNA is as follows: TGTGCCTGGAGGCTAGCGGGAAGGACCGATACGCAGTATTTT. This translates into CAWRLAGRTDTQYF.